A selection of T cell receptor beta chains follows, all from one sample in a study of blood T cell repertoires in COVID-19. Clones were read by immunoSEQ multiplex PCR, and TCRdb kept only the in-frame ones, dropping some. The sample includes about 140,000 clones, 70% to 80% seen only once; the top ten take around 4.8%. The sample taken for sequencing was peripheral blood. Receptors originate from a woman aged 80 or older with active or convalescent COVID-19. The CDR3 runs from the conserved cysteine through the conserved F or W. D genes are given only for firm matches. Only some rows state a clone size, as once, few, many or a class for expanded clones.

CDR3 | DNA | D | V | size | J | length
CASSQRVRGTEAFF | TGTGCCAGCAGCCAAAGGGTCAGGGGCACTGAAGCTTTCTTT | - | TRBV14 | - | TRBJ1-1 | 14
CASSLGALAAQETQYF | TGTGCCAGCAGCTTGGGGGCCCTGGCAGCCCAAGAGACCCAGTACTTC | - | TRBV5-4 | - | TRBJ2-5 | 16
CASSVMRSGNTIYF | TGTGCCAGCAGCGTCATGCGCTCTGGAAACACCATATATTTT | - | TRBV7-2 | - | TRBJ1-3 | 14
CASSQDSGYTEAFF | TGCGCCAGCAGCCAAGATTCAGGGTACACTGAAGCTTTCTTT | - | TRBV4-1 | - | TRBJ1-1 | 14
CASSLWGGDSPLHF | TGTGCCAGCAGCTTATGGGGGGGAGATTCACCCCTCCACTTT | - | TRBV5-6 | - | TRBJ1-6 | 14
CASSQGEQETYEQYF | TGCGCCAGCAGCCAAGGCGAGCAGGAAACCTACGAGCAGTACTTC | - | TRBV4-1 | few | TRBJ2-7 | 15
CASSLGQKNTEAFF | TGTGCCAGCAGTTTAGGGCAAAAGAACACTGAAGCTTTCTTT | - | TRBV28 | - | TRBJ1-1 | 14
CASSQERTKAFF | TGTGCCAGCAGCCAAGAAAGGACAAAAGCTTTCTTT | - | TRBV14 | - | TRBJ1-1 | 12
CASSALAGGRSEQFF | TGTGCCAGCAGCGCCCTAGCGGGGGGGCGGAGTGAGCAGTTCTTC | TRBD2 | TRBV9 | - | TRBJ2-1 | 15
CASSLVAGWQNTEAFF | TGCGCCAGCAGCTTGGTGGCAGGGTGGCAGAACACTGAAGCTTTCTTT | - | TRBV5-1 | - | TRBJ1-1 | 16
CASSHGTAEAFF | TGCGCCAGCAGCCACGGGACAGCCGAAGCTTTCTTT | TRBD1 | TRBV5-1 | - | TRBJ1-1 | 12
CASREIDGGNEKLFF | TGTGCCAGCAGGGAGATCGATGGTGGTAATGAAAAACTGTTTTTT | - | TRBV27 | few | TRBJ1-4 | 15
CASSYSRGYGDQPQHF | TGTGCCAGCAGTTACTCGAGGGGGTATGGGGATCAGCCCCAGCATTTT | - | TRBV6-6 | - | TRBJ1-5 | 16
CASSAGTRGLNEQFF | TGTGCCAGCAGCGCCGGGACTAGAGGGCTCAATGAGCAGTTCTTC | TRBD2 | TRBV3-1/TRBV3-2 | many | TRBJ2-1 | 15
CASRQGITEAFF | TGTGCCAGCAGACAGGGGATCACTGAAGCTTTCTTT | TRBD1 | TRBV27 | - | TRBJ1-1 | 12
CASSLTSGEQFF | TGTGCCAGCAGCCTGACTAGCGGTGAGCAGTTCTTC | TRBD2 | TRBV7-2 | - | TRBJ2-1 | 12
CASSRTGYDGYTF | TGTGCCAGCAGTCGGACAGGGTACGATGGCTACACCTTC | TRBD1 | TRBV6-2/TRBV6-3 | - | TRBJ1-2 | 13
CASTSFGNEQFF | TGTGCCAGCACCTCCTTCGGCAATGAGCAGTTCTTC | - | TRBV28 | - | TRBJ2-1 | 12
CASSVAAGVQQYF | TGTGCCAGCAGCGTAGCGGCGGGGGTGCAGCAGTACTTC | TRBD2 | TRBV9 | - | TRBJ2-7 | 13
CASSVRGAVGNSPLHF | TGCGCCAGCAGCGTACGGGGGGCGGTGGGCAATTCACCCCTCCACTTT | - | TRBV5-1 | once | TRBJ1-6 | 16
CASSYSTGTTEAFF | TGTGCCAGCAGTTACTCAACAGGGACCACTGAAGCTTTCTTT | - | TRBV6-5 | once | TRBJ1-1 | 14
CASSKTGTGVDEAFF | TGTGCCAGCAGTAAGACCGGGACAGGCGTCGATGAAGCTTTCTTT | TRBD1 | TRBV28 | - | TRBJ1-1 | 15
CASSTLRTGNTEAFF | TGTGCCAGCAGCACCTTACGGACAGGGAACACTGAAGCTTTCTTT | TRBD1 | TRBV7-9 | - | TRBJ1-1 | 15
CASSLGSVSNQPQHF | TGTGCCAGCAGCTTAGGGAGTGTGAGCAATCAGCCCCAGCATTTT | - | TRBV7-2 | - | TRBJ1-5 | 15
CASSYSKGRQEVRNQPQHF | TGTGCCAGCAGTTACTCGAAGGGGAGACAGGAGGTTCGGAATCAGCCCCAGCATTTT | - | TRBV6-2/TRBV6-3 | few | TRBJ1-5 | 19
CASSLAGRSYNEQFF | TGTGCCAGCAGCTTGGCAGGGCGCTCCTACAATGAGCAGTTCTTC | - | TRBV7-2 | once | TRBJ2-1 | 15
CASSSNQETQYF | TGCGCCAGCAGCTCCAATCAAGAGACCCAGTACTTC | - | TRBV5-1 | - | TRBJ2-5 | 12
CASSQGQDQETQYF | TGCGCCAGCAGCCAGGGACAGGACCAAGAGACCCAGTACTTC | TRBD1 | TRBV5-1 | - | TRBJ2-5 | 14
CAWSARSGLNTEAFF | TGTGCCTGGAGTGCTCGCTCTGGGCTGAACACTGAAGCTTTCTTT | - | TRBV30 | - | TRBJ1-1 | 15
CSATRGSGKTEAFF | TGCAGCGCTACCAGGGGTTCTGGGAAGACTGAAGCTTTCTTT | - | TRBV29-1 | - | TRBJ1-1 | 14
CASSWDSNTEAFF | TGTGCCAGCAGCTGGGACAGTAACACTGAAGCTTTCTTT | TRBD1 | TRBV5-4 | - | TRBJ1-1 | 13
CASSIAGAETQYF | TGTGCCAGTAGTATCGCGGGGGCAGAGACCCAGTACTTC | - | TRBV19 | few | TRBJ2-5 | 13
CAASLGGTSTDTQYF | TGTGCCGCTTCACTGGGGGGGACAAGCACAGATACGCAGTATTTT | - | TRBV3-1/TRBV3-2 | - | TRBJ2-3 | 15
CATKLTENTEAFF | TGTGCCACCAAACTGACAGAGAACACTGAAGCTTTCTTT | - | TRBV7-6 | - | TRBJ1-1 | 13
CASSLVSGEFSGNTIYF | TGCGCCAGCAGCTTGGTTTCAGGGGAATTTTCTGGAAACACCATATATTTT | - | TRBV5-1 | - | TRBJ1-3 | 17
CASSDYFVPGGSSGANVLTF | TGTGCCAGCAGTGACTATTTCGTGCCAGGGGGCAGTTCTGGGGCCAACGTCCTGACTTTC | TRBD1 | TRBV2 | - | TRBJ2-6 | 20
CAWSLTTFQPQHF | TGTGCCTGGAGTCTAACGACTTTTCAGCCCCAGCATTTT | - | TRBV30 | - | TRBJ1-5 | 13
CASSLWSGSSGNTIYF | TGTGCCAGCAGTTTATGGTCCGGTTCGTCTGGAAACACCATATATTTT | - | TRBV28 | - | TRBJ1-3 | 16
CASSYPGGNTEAFF | TGTGCCAGCAGTTACCCAGGGGGGAACACTGAAGCTTTCTTT | TRBD1 | TRBV6-2/TRBV6-3 | - | TRBJ1-1 | 14
CATQQTTTGELFF | TGTGCCACCCAGCAGACAACTACCGGGGAGCTGTTTTTT | - | TRBV12-3/TRBV12-4 | - | TRBJ2-2 | 13
CAWGQGGTEAFF | TGTGCCTGGGGCCAGGGTGGCACTGAAGCTTTCTTT | - | TRBV30 | - | TRBJ1-1 | 12
CASRTGESKNIQYF | TGTGCCAGCAGGACAGGGGAATCCAAAAACATTCAGTACTTC | TRBD1 | TRBV2 | - | TRBJ2-4 | 14
CASSLNRRDQPQHF | TGTGCCAGCAGCTTAAATCGTCGAGATCAGCCCCAGCATTTT | - | TRBV7-8 | few | TRBJ1-5 | 14
CASSLSMNTEAFF | TGCGCCAGCAGCTTGAGCATGAACACTGAAGCTTTCTTT | - | TRBV5-1 | - | TRBJ1-1 | 13
CASSPRQGAGEQYF | TGTGCCAGCAGCCCTAGACAGGGGGCGGGTGAGCAGTACTTC | TRBD1 | TRBV7-8 | once | TRBJ2-7 | 14
CASSEPQGRGNTIYF | TGTGCCAGCAGTGAACCCCAGGGGAGAGGAAACACCATATATTTT | - | TRBV6-1 | few | TRBJ1-3 | 15